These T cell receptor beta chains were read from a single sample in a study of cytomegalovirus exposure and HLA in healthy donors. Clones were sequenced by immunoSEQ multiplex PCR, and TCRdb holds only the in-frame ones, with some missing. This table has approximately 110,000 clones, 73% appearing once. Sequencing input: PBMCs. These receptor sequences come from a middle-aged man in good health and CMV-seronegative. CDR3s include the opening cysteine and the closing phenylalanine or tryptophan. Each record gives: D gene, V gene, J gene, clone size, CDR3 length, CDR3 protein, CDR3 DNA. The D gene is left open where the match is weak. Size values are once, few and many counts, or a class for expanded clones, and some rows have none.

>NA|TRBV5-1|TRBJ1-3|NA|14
CASSLTGTGNTIYF
TGCGCCAGCAGCTTGACGGGGACTGGAAACACCATATATTTT
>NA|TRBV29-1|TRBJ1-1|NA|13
CSVLQGVNTEAFF
TGCAGCGTTCTACAGGGCGTGAACACTGAAGCTTTCTTT
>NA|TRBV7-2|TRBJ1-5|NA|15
CASSLVAGVNQPQHF
TGTGCCAGCAGCTTAGTGGCAGGGGTTAATCAGCCCCAGCATTTT
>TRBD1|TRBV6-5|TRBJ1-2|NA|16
CASSSEGTGPLFGYTF
TGTGCCAGCAGTTCGGAGGGGACAGGGCCCCTCTTTGGCTACACCTTC
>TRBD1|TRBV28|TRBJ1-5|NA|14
CASIPGGSGQPQHF
TGTGCCAGCATCCCAGGGGGCTCAGGTCAGCCCCAGCATTTT
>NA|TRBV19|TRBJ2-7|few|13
CASSENADSEQYF
TGTGCCAGTAGTGAAAACGCCGACTCCGAGCAGTACTTC
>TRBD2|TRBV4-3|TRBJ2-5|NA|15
CASSQIAGPQETQYF
TGCGCCAGCAGCCAAATAGCGGGACCTCAAGAGACCCAGTACTTC
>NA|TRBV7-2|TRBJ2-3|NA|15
CASSEGGWGTDTQYF
TGTGCCAGCAGCGAGGGGGGGTGGGGCACAGATACGCAGTATTTT
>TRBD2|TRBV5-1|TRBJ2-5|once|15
CASSGVAGSQETQYF
TGCGCCAGCAGCGGAGTAGCGGGGTCGCAAGAGACCCAGTACTTC
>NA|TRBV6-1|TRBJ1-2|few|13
CASSEGNNYGYTF
TGTGCCAGCAGTGAGGGCAATAACTATGGCTACACCTTC
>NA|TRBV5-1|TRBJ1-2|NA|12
CASSRGGYGYTF
TGCGCCAGCTCTAGAGGGGGCTATGGCTACACCTTC
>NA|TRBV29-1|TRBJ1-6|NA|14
CSVRQGDYNSPLHF
TGCAGCGTTAGACAAGGGGACTATAATTCACCCCTCCACTTT
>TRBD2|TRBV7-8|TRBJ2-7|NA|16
CASRDPESGGSYEQYF
TGTGCCAGCAGGGACCCCGAATCGGGGGGGTCCTACGAGCAGTACTTC
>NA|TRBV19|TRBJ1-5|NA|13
CATSRIDDQPQHF
TGTGCCACTTCGCGGATTGATGATCAGCCCCAGCATTTT
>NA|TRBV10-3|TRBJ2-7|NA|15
CAISAPQGSSYEQYF
TGTGCCATCAGTGCGCCCCAGGGGAGCTCCTACGAGCAGTACTTC
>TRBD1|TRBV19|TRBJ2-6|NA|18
CASSSWDRGYAGANVLTF
TGTGCCAGTAGTAGCTGGGACAGGGGCTATGCTGGGGCCAACGTCCTGACTTTC
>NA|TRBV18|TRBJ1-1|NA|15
CASSPDPGGGTEAFF
TGTGCCAGCTCACCAGACCCCGGGGGGGGGACTGAAGCTTTCTTT
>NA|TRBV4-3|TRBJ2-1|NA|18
CASSQDGGFPTSYNEQFF
TGCGCCAGCAGCCAAGATGGAGGGTTCCCCACCTCCTACAATGAGCAGTTCTTC
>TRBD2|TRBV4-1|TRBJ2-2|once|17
CASSQEPSGGAPGELFF
TGCGCCAGCAGCCAAGAACCTAGCGGGGGGGCCCCCGGGGAGCTGTTTTTT
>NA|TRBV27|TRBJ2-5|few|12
CASGPLPGTQYF
TGTGCCAGCGGCCCCTTACCGGGGACCCAGTACTTC
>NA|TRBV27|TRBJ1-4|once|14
CASSPRTRNEKLFF
TGTGCCAGCAGTCCTCGGACACGTAATGAAAAACTGTTTTTT
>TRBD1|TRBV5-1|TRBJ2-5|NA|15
CASSPDRGSQETQYF
TGCGCCAGCAGTCCGGACAGGGGGTCTCAAGAGACCCAGTACTTC
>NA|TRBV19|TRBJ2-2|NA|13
CASRGDNTGELFF
TGTGCCAGTAGGGGCGATAACACCGGGGAGCTGTTTTTT
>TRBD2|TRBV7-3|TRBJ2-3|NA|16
CASSSGLAGGPDTQYF
TGTGCCAGCAGCTCGGGACTAGCGGGGGGACCAGATACGCAGTATTTT
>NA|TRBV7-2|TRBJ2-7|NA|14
CASSLARDSYEQYF
TGTGCCAGCAGCTTAGCGCGGGACAGCTACGAGCAGTACTTC
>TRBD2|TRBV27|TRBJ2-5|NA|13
CASSVGLDETQYF
TGTGCCAGCAGTGTGGGACTAGATGAGACCCAGTACTTC
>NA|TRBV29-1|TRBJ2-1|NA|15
CSVGYSTGPYNEQFF
TGCAGCGTTGGATATTCGACAGGACCGTACAATGAGCAGTTCTTC
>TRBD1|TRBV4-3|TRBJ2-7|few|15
CASSTITGATYEQYF
TGCGCCAGCAGCACAATAACAGGGGCAACCTACGAGCAGTACTTC
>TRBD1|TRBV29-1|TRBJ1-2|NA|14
CSVEPGTDFSGYTF
TGCAGCGTTGAGCCCGGGACAGACTTTTCTGGCTACACCTTC
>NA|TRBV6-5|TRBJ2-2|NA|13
CATGLPNTGELFF
TGTGCCACGGGACTTCCGAACACCGGGGAGCTGTTTTTT
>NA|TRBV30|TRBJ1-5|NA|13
CAWSGGFGQPQHF
TGTGCCTGGAGCGGGGGTTTTGGTCAGCCCCAGCATTTT
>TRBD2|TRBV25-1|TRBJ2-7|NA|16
CASSTPLGLAGREQYF
TGTGCCAGCAGTACTCCCCTGGGGCTAGCGGGGCGCGAGCAGTACTTC